This TCR beta chain was observed in a study of post-analysis software for immune sequencing data. Unique molecular identifiers tagged the TCR beta cDNA libraries. MiXCR, applied by TCRdb to the PCR reads, yields one record per CDR3 protein. The data show approximately 770,000 distinct CDR3 sequences, with about 43% seen just once and roughly 4.9% held by the top ten. This clonotype was counted between two and nine times. Its antigen is undetermined. The CDR3 contains 14 residues. From germline, CDR1 is SNHLY and CDR2 FYNNEI. V lost 6 bases and J lost 7; bases outside the gene matches: 11. Overall study results and limits: Several TRBV segments (TRBV5-6, TRBV5-1 and TRBV20-1 among them) occurred more frequently in patients than in controls.

The specimen was blood. This chain connects TRBV2 to TRBJ1-2; 7 positions agree with TRBD1. This receptor was identified in a girl aged 5 to 17 with multiple sclerosis. Here the CDR3 reads CASRLTGDHGGYTF. The DNA for the CDR3 is TGTGCCAGCAGGCTCACAGGGGATCACGGTGGCTACACCTTC.